This section outlines one TCR beta chain sequence together with its context. PCR amplification relied on 60 Vbeta primers (plus 13 Jbeta primers). Only in-frame clones appear in the TCRdb table, and some are missing; sequencing was by immunoSEQ multiplex PCR. The sample lists 100,000 to 150,000 clones, 60% to 80% occurring once. The data belong to a study of cytomegalovirus exposure and HLA in healthy donors. CDR1 is ENHRY and CDR2 is SYGVKD in the germline V gene. V gave up 6 bases and J gave up 1 base; unmatched junction bases: 5. This CDR3 contains 15 residues. The source of this sequence is a woman aged 50 to 60 in good health and CMV-seronegative. The chain couples TRBV10-3 to TRBJ2-5; 10 bases are a match to TRBD2. Sequencing was carried out using PBMCs. CDR3 nucleotide sequence: TGTGCCATCAGCGACCTAGCGGGGGCCCAAGAGACCCAGTACTTC. Amino acid sequence: CAISDLAGAQETQYF.